This record looks at one T cell receptor beta chain sequence and its context. Its cognate antigen is unknown. Germline V gene sequence: CDR1 GTSNPN, CDR2 SVGIG (reference sequence). J was trimmed by 7 bases and V by 2 bases; bases with no gene match: 11. The CDR3 has 15 amino acids. Some clones are missing from TCRdb's copy, which holds only in-frame ones; the method was immunoSEQ multiplex PCR. The sample has approximately 31,000 clones, around nine tenths seen once; the top ten hold approximately 0.94%. These data come from a study of OX40 agonist ivuxolimab in advanced cancers. On the study more broadly: Having had anti-PD-1, anti-PD-L1 or anti-CTLA-4 therapy before was allowed, and approximately 40% had some.

Findings and caveats of the study: Expanded peripheral T-cell antigen specificity went undetermined. CD4+ T cells averaged fewer expanded clones than CD8+ T cells.

The source is an adult with an advanced solid tumor such as melanoma, head and neck, liver or kidney cancer. The sample here was CD4+ or CD8+ T cells sorted from blood, taken in a trial of the OX40 agonist ivuxolimab. The rearrangement links TRBV30 to TRBJ2-1, with 7 nucleotides matching TRBD2. The CDR3 is CAWSKGGRAKNEQFF. In nucleotides, the CDR3 is TGTGCCTGGAGTAAGGGTGGGAGGGCTAAGAATGAGCAGTTCTTC.